Detailed here is one T cell receptor (beta chain). What it recognizes is unknown. After extraction with the RNeasy kit, roughly 0.5 to 1 ug of the RNA was reverse transcribed using random hexamers. A multiplex approach, immunoSEQ multiplex PCR, amplified TCR beta CDR3 across 54 Vbeta and 13 Jbeta. MiXCR, run by TCRdb on the immunoSEQ multiplex PCR reads, gives a single entry per CDR3 protein. The sample consists of about 110,000 distinct CDR3 sequences, less than 95% of them appearing once. The data stem from a study of CD8 T cells in Susac syndrome. General study results and limits: Susac CD8+ cells expanded clonally the most in TEMRA cells and in active patients. Around 16 Susac-specific public clones were found in total CD8+ repertoires and 5 or 6 in CD8+ TEMRA repertoires.

The CDR3 covers 15 residues. Germline assignment: CDR1 SGHAT and CDR2 FQNNGV. V was trimmed by 2 bases and J by 5 bases, leaving 15 bases between them. TEMRA cells underwent FACS enrichment and CD8+ and CD4+ T cells underwent negative isolation. J is TRBJ2-5 and V is TRBV11-2; D possibly uses TRBD1 or TRBD2 (6 bases each). This clonotype was sampled from a human donor with Susac syndrome. The material sequenced was CD8+ T cells from PBMCs. CDR3 nucleotides: TGTGCCAGCAGCTTATTTTCGGGGGCGGGGGAGACCCAGTACTTC. Translation: CASSLFSGAGETQYF.